These 8 T cell receptor beta chains share one sample of origin, sequenced in a study of cytomegalovirus exposure and HLA in healthy donors. Primers for the PCR totalled 60 Vbeta and 13 Jbeta. Using immunoSEQ multiplex PCR, the repertoire was profiled, and TCRdb retains in-frame clones only, with some absent. In the table there are around 90,000 clones, about two thirds of which are singletons. Sequencing input: PBMCs. Receptors originate from a woman in her thirties in good health and CMV-seropositive.

In DNA, the CDR3 is TGTGCCAGCAGCTTGCCGGGACAGGGGACAGATACGCAGTATTTT. As protein: CASSLPGQGTDTQYF. This chain links TRBV5-4 with TRBJ2-3; 10 bases are shared with TRBD1. The germline V gene encodes CDR1 SGHNT and CDR2 YYREEE (reference sequence). CDR3 length: 15 amino acids. The V and J ends lost 1 base and 3 bases, in that order; junction bases with no gene match: 2.

This chain joins TRBV12-5 and TRBJ2-1, with TRBD1 as a possible D gene (8 bases). Trimming removed 0 bases at V and 3 bases at J, with 12 bases between. The CDR3 sequence is 16 residues long. Looked up from germline, CDR1 is LGHNT and CDR2 is FRNRAP. This chain's CDR3 is CASGLVQGGIYNEQFF. CDR3 coding DNA: TGTGCTAGTGGTTTGGTACAGGGGGGGATCTACAATGAGCAGTTCTTC.

This clone turned up a few times. J is TRBJ2-2 and V is TRBV4-1; 8 nucleotides align to TRBD2. Trimming removed 0 bases from V and 6 bases from J; junction bases left unmatched: 6. The CDR3 covers 16 residues. Germline CDR1 is MGHRA and CDR2 is YSYEKL. This CDR3 is CASSQEKGLGSGELFF. The DNA for the CDR3 is TGCGCCAGCAGCCAAGAGAAGGGACTAGGGTCCGGGGAGCTGTTTTTT.

Points on this clone: An end of the junction differs from the germline gene, which may be a read error. The chain combines TRBV7-9 with TRBJ1-1; TRBD1 might be the D (5 bases). This CDR3 comprises 12 residues. Germline V gene data show CDR1 as SEHNR and CDR2 as FQNEAQ (reference sequence). The CDR3: CSSSGGGTEAFF. CDR3 sequence (DNA): TGTTCCAGCAGCGGCGGGGGCACTGAAGCTTTCTTT.

This chain joins TRBV6-5 and TRBJ1-2; 7 bases map to TRBD1. The germline gives CDR1 MNHEY, CDR2 SVGAGI. V trimming: 6 bases; J trimming: 7 bases; junction bases outside the gene matches: 11. CDR3 length: 14 residues. Here the CDR3 DNA reads TGTGCCAGCAGATCCACACGGGACAGCCTTGGCTACACCTTC. Its translation is CASRSTRDSLGYTF.

The chain is built from TRBV5-1 and TRBJ2-5; no clear D. The CDR3 is made up of 14 amino acids. Trimming took 0 bases from V and 5 from J, leaving 11 bases between them. In germline, CDR1 is SGHRS, CDR2 YFSETQ. The CDR3 DNA reads as TGCGCCAGCAGCTTGGGAGGCAGTCGGGAGACCCAGTACTTC. Its protein product is CASSLGGSRETQYF.

J is TRBJ1-1 and V is TRBV7-9; D is unclear. CDR1 is SEHNR, CDR2 FQNEAQ, per germline (reference sequence). The V gene lost 1 base and the J gene lost 6 bases, with 9 bases spanning the gap. The CDR3 has 13 amino acids. CDR3 loop: CASSLVELSEAFF. CDR3 bases: TGTGCCAGCAGCTTAGTAGAGTTATCTGAAGCTTTCTTT. The whole variable domain, remainder taken from reference TRBV7-9 and TRBJ1-1, is DTGVSQNPRHKITKRGQNVTFRCDPISEHNRLYWYRQTLGQGPEFLTYFQNEAQLEKSRLLSDRFSAERPKGSFSTLEIQRTEQGDSAMYLCASSLVELSEAFFGQGTRLTVV.

The chain combines TRBV7-2 with TRBJ2-1, with TRBD1 matching over 8 bases. CDR3 length equals 14 residues. Trimming took 8 bases from V and 1 from J; bases not matched to a gene: 4. Germline V gene lookup returns CDR1 SGHTA and CDR2 FQGNSA. The CDR3 is CASGGTGSYNEQFF. The CDR3 region has the DNA TGTGCCAGCGGAGGGACAGGATCCTACAATGAGCAGTTCTTC.